One sample yielded the 10 T cell receptor beta chains listed below, sequenced in a study of beta chain features in type 1 diabetes. The sequenced template was cDNA made from the entire isolated RNA. Assay used: immunoSEQ multiplex PCR; TCRdb lists only in-frame clones, some missing. The profile shows about 250,000 clones, around an eighth of them singletons. The sample consisted of naive CD4+ T cells from blood. Receptor source: a woman between 40 and 50 years old in good health.

This clone was recorded a few times. The chain recombines TRBV10-2 with TRBJ2-7, with 8 bases that match TRBD1. Germline trimming cut 7 bases from V and 4 bases from J; bases unmatched to any gene: 6. The CDR3 loop spans 13 amino acids. In germline, CDR1 is WSHSY, CDR2 SAAADI. CDR3 DNA sequence: TGCGCCAGCAAGGGACAGGCCGGATACGAGCAGTACTTC. This sequence encodes CASKGQAGYEQYF.

Concerning this clone: Other DNA sequences within the sample encode an identical CDR3. The J gene is TRBJ1-1, the V gene TRBV5-1; a weak D match, TRBD1 (5 bases). Germline V CDR1 and CDR2: SGHRS, YFSETQ. V was trimmed by 0 bases and J by 3 bases, leaving 9 bases between them. CDR3 length: 14 amino acids. CDR3 sequence: CASSLVGEDTEAFF. CDR3 nucleotide sequence: TGCGCCAGCAGCTTGGTGGGGGAGGACACTGAAGCTTTCTTT.

This clone was found a few times. This chain links TRBV5-1 with TRBJ2-3; 8 bases are a match to TRBD1. V gave up 4 bases and J gave up 1 base; unmatched junction bases: 8. Germline assignment: CDR1 SGHRS and CDR2 YFSETQ. This CDR3 has 16 amino acids. This CDR3 is CASSSGQGGGTDTQYF. The CDR3 nucleotides read TGCGCCAGCAGCAGCGGACAGGGTGGAGGCACAGATACGCAGTATTTT.

There are a few counts of this clone. V and J are TRBV7-8 and TRBJ1-1; 9 positions match TRBD1. The germline gives CDR1 SGHVS, CDR2 FQNEAQ. Trimming took 4 bases from V and 4 from J; bases not matched to a gene: 4. CDR3 size: 14 residues. This CDR3 is CASSSTGGGTEAFF. CDR3 bases: TGTGCCAGCAGCTCCACAGGGGGCGGCACTGAAGCTTTCTTT. The full variable domain, with the rest looked up from reference TRBV7-8 and TRBJ1-1, is GAGVSQSPRYKVAKRGQDVALRCDPISGHVSLFWYQQALGQGPEFLTYFQNEAQLDKSGLPSDRFFAERPEGSVSTLKIQRTQQEDSAVYLCASSSTGGGTEAFFGQGTRLTVV.

The chain combines TRBV5-6 with TRBJ2-2, with D tentatively TRBD1 (6 bases). V lost 5 bases to trimming and J lost 5 bases, with 13 bases between them. In germline, CDR1 is SGHDT, CDR2 YYEEEE. This CDR3 contains 14 residues. For the CDR3, the DNA is TGTGCCAGCAGGAACAGGGACAAAACCGGGGAGCTGTTTTTT. Protein product: CASRNRDKTGELFF.

This chain joins TRBV29-1 and TRBJ2-7, with 10 bases matching TRBD2. The trim removed 4 bases at V and 4 bases at J, leaving 10 bases unmatched. From germline, CDR1 is SQVTM and CDR2 ANQGSEA. The CDR3 totals 15 residues. The CDR3 sequence: CSVVDSGGPAYEQYF. Here the CDR3 DNA reads TGCAGCGTTGTAGATAGCGGGGGGCCCGCTTACGAGCAGTACTTC.

This clone was observed a handful of times. The chain couples TRBV5-4 to TRBJ2-5; tentative D call: TRBD1 (6 bases). Trimming left V 4 bases short and J 0 bases short, with 10 bases between. Per germline, CDR1 SGHNT and CDR2 YYREEE (reference sequence). The CDR3 is 14 residues long. In DNA form, the CDR3 reads TGTGCCAGCAGCCCCGGGACAAACCAAGAGACCCAGTACTTC. Protein product: CASSPGTNQETQYF.

Only a few counts were recorded for this clone. V usage is TRBV10-2 and J usage is TRBJ2-7; weak D call: TRBD1 (6 bases). Trimming pared 11 bases from V and 9 bases from J, leaving 23 bases between. The germline CDR1 and CDR2 sequences are WSHSY and SAAADI. The CDR3 has 13 amino acids. The CDR3 protein is CAATPGLGGWQYF. DNA of the CDR3: TGCGCCGCTACCCCGGGGCTAGGGGGTTGGCAGTACTTC.

This clone was counted only a few times. This rearrangement joins TRBV6-4 to TRBJ2-2; possibly TRBD1 for D (6 bases). Trimming removed 7 bases at V and 0 bases at J, with 15 bases between. Germline assignment: CDR1 MRHNA and CDR2 SNTAGT. CDR3 length: 16 amino acids. The CDR3 sequence: CASKATGTTNTGELFF. The CDR3 bases are TGTGCCAGCAAAGCGACCGGGACAACGAACACCGGGGAGCTGTTTTTT.

V is TRBV18 and J is TRBJ1-5; 7 bases map to TRBD1. J gave up 0 bases and V 3 bases, and 11 bases lay outside the gene matches. Per the germline V gene, CDR1 is KGHSH and CDR2 is LQKENI. The CDR3 extends over 18 amino acids. The CDR3 here is CASSPGGGGGSSNQPQHF. In DNA, the CDR3 is TGTGCCAGCTCACCTGGGGGCGGAGGGGGCTCTAGCAATCAGCCCCAGCATTTT.